This T cell receptor (beta chain) stems from a study of vaccination effects on CD4 cells after COVID-19. As regards this clone: Its target is not known.

Clones were read by immunoSEQ multiplex PCR, and TCRdb kept only the in-frame ones, dropping some. The table has 15,000 or so clones, 80% seen once. From germline, CDR1 is SGHRS and CDR2 YFSETQ. V shed 0 bases and J shed 4 bases, with 11 bases lying between them. This CDR3 has 15 residues. Before sequencing, viral peptide pools were used by the ViraFEST assay to expand antigen-specific CD4+ T cells. Culture lasted around eleven days before CD4+ T cell isolation. The person's infection with SARS-CoV-2, confirmed by PCR, took place between March and December 2020. BNT162b2 vaccine or mRNA-1273 vaccine was given to participants in two doses. A half-medium replacement with IL-2 medium was carried out on days 3 and 7. Broader study findings: Researchers reported few convalescent patients and no early post-infection timepoints in the study. Substantial clonal contraction characterized both infection- and vaccine-induced clones late after vaccination.

Source: CD4+ T cells from PBMCs cultured with SARS-CoV-2 spike peptides, taken after COVID-19 vaccination. This sequence originates from a human donor who had a prior SARS-CoV-2 infection. The chain combines TRBV5-1 with TRBJ1-3; the D is unclear. The CDR3 DNA reads TGCGCCAGCAGCTTGGATGCAGTATCCGGAAACACCATATATTTT. Translated: CASSLDAVSGNTIYF. Drawing the rest from reference TRBV5-1 and TRBJ1-3, the complete variable domain is KAGVTQTPRYLIKTRGQQVTLSCSPISGHRSVSWYQQTPGQGLQFLFEYFSETQRNKGNFPGRFSGRQFSNSRSEMNVSTLELGDSALYLCASSLDAVSGNTIYFGEGSWLTVV.